The 27 T cell receptor beta chains presented below share a single source sample, sequenced in a study of blood T cell repertoires in COVID-19. Sequenced by immunoSEQ multiplex PCR; TCRdb stores in-frame clones only, minus some. Of about 180,000 clones listed, around 89% were seen once; the top ten hold under 4.5%. The sample consisted of peripheral blood. The source of these receptors is a woman aged 25 to 45 with acute or convalescent COVID-19.

The chain links TRBV28 to TRBJ2-7; 7 nucleotides align to TRBD2. J was trimmed by 5 bases and V by 3 bases; bases with no gene match: 7. Germline lookup yields CDR1 MDHEN and CDR2 SYDVKM. CDR3 size: 14 residues. The CDR3 coding sequence is TGTGCCAGCAGTTTTTCCTACGGGAGGAACGAGCAGTACTTC. Protein sequence: CASSFSYGRNEQYF.

This chain joins TRBV9 and TRBJ2-4, with D possibly TRBD2 on 7 matching bases. The CDR3 covers 14 residues. Trimming removed 4 bases at V and 5 bases at J, with 13 bases between. In germline, CDR1 is SGDLS, CDR2 YYNGEE. In nucleotides, the CDR3 is TGTGCCAGCAGCCCAGGGAGGGGGGAAAACATTCAGTACTTC. The encoded protein is CASSPGRGENIQYF.

The genes are TRBV9 and TRBJ1-3; D is undetermined. V was cut by 1 base and J by 0 bases, with 8 bases left in between. Germline CDR1 and CDR2: SGDLS and YYNGEE. The CDR3 has 15 amino acids. For the CDR3, the DNA is TGTGCCAGCAGCGTAAACAGCCGCTCTGGAAACACCATATATTTT. Amino acids: CASSVNSRSGNTIYF.

The chain recombines TRBV5-1 with TRBJ1-6, with 9 bases fitting TRBD1. V lost 4 bases, J lost 5 bases, and 4 bases stayed unmatched. Germline V gene data show CDR1 as SGHRS and CDR2 as YFSETQ. The CDR3 contains 15 residues. The CDR3 region is CASSGQGRDNSPLHF. CDR3 nucleotide sequence: TGCGCCAGCAGCGGACAGGGGAGGGATAATTCACCCCTCCACTTT.

V usage is TRBV11-2 and J usage is TRBJ2-3; 14 bases map to TRBD2. Germline CDR1 reads SGHAT; CDR2 reads FQNNGV. This CDR3 is 17 amino acids long. J gave up 1 base and V 3 bases, and 3 bases lay outside the gene matches. CDR3 in DNA: TGTGCCAGCAGCTTGGGACTAGCGGGAGAGGGCACAGATACGCAGTATTTT. The encoded protein is CASSLGLAGEGTDTQYF.

This clone was seen a handful of times. CDR3 in amino acids: CASRFGDTLHF. CDR3 bases: TGTGCCAGCAGATTCGGGGACACCCTCCACTTT. V usage is TRBV2 and J usage is TRBJ1-6; maybe TRBD1 (6 bases). Deletions cut 6 bases from V and 14 bases from J, with 11 bases between. Germline CDR1 SNHLY, CDR2 FYNNEI. CDR3 size: 11 residues.

This sequence joins TRBV4-2 and TRBJ2-1, with 9 nucleotides matching TRBD2. The ends lost 0 bases at V and 7 bases at J; junction bases unmatched: 10. The germline gives CDR1 LGHNA, CDR2 YNFKEQ. There are 17 residues in the CDR3. CDR3 DNA: TGTGCCAGCAGCCAAGAAAGATCGAGACTAGCGGCTAATGAGCAGTTCTTC. It translates to CASSQERSRLAANEQFF.

This clone was recorded once. The rearrangement links TRBV18 to TRBJ2-1; D perhaps matches TRBD2 (5 bases). V was pared by 5 bases and J by 7 bases, with 15 bases between. Germline CDR1 reads KGHSH; CDR2 reads LQKENI. The CDR3 is 14 residues long. The CDR3 sequence: CASSEDRLTNEQFF. The CDR3 DNA reads as TGTGCCAGCTCAGAGGATCGACTAACTAATGAGCAGTTCTTC. The whole variable domain, remainder taken from reference TRBV18 and TRBJ2-1, is NAGVMQNPRHLVRRRGQEARLRCSPMKGHSHVYWYRQLPEEGLKFMVYLQKENIIDESGMPKERFSAEFPKEGPSILRIQQVVRGDSAAYFCASSEDRLTNEQFFGPGTRLTVL.

The chain links TRBV28 to TRBJ2-3; TRBD2 might be the D (6 bases). CDR3 length: 17 residues. The germline V gene encodes CDR1 MDHEN and CDR2 SYDVKM. V dropped 6 bases and J dropped 3 bases, with 22 bases sitting between them. The CDR3 sequence: CASSPLGLVSPTDTQYF. In DNA, the CDR3 is TGTGCCAGCAGCCCCCTGGGACTCGTCTCACCAACAGATACGCAGTATTTT.

The V gene is TRBV9, the J gene TRBJ1-3, with a possible D match to TRBD1 (6 bases). Germline V CDR1 and CDR2: SGDLS, YYNGEE. The CDR3 length is 15 residues. Trimming pared 4 bases from V and 4 bases from J, leaving 15 bases between. DNA for the CDR3: TGTGCCAGCAGCCCAGGGAACAGGGCCGGAAACACCATATATTTT. Translating gives CASSPGNRAGNTIYF.

In DNA form, the CDR3 reads TGTGCCAGCAGCCAATACACTAGCGGGAGGGACGGTGAGCAGTTCTTC. Translated, it gives CASSQYTSGRDGEQFF. The rearrangement links TRBV3-1 (or the pseudogene TRBV3-2) to TRBJ2-1; 13 bases line up with TRBD2. This CDR3 comprises 16 residues. J was trimmed by 9 bases and V by 2 bases; bases with no gene match: 7. CDR1 is LGHDT, CDR2 YNNKEL, per germline (reference sequence).

The V and J genes are TRBV10-3 and TRBJ1-1; no clear D. Germline CDR1 reads ENHRY; CDR2 reads SYGVKD. CDR3 length equals 11 residues. V shed 6 bases and J shed 5 bases, with 7 bases lying between them. The CDR3, as DNA: TGTGCCATCAGGAGAGGGACTGAAGCTTTCTTT. This codes for CAIRRGTEAFF.

V and J are TRBV4-2 and TRBJ1-4; D is ambiguous. There are 14 residues in the CDR3. V was cut by 4 bases and J by 3 bases, with 9 bases left in between. The germline V gene encodes CDR1 LGHNA and CDR2 YNFKEQ. The CDR3 sequence is CASSPTAANEKLFF. DNA of the CDR3: TGTGCCAGCAGCCCTACGGCGGCTAATGAAAAACTGTTTTTT.

This chain joins TRBV28 and TRBJ1-1; a weak D match, TRBD1 (6 bases). Trimming removed 7 bases from V and 1 base from J, with 16 bases in between. The V gene's germline CDR1 is MDHEN and CDR2 SYDVKM. The length of the CDR3 is 15 residues. The CDR3 DNA follows: TGTGCCAGCACCATTGGGGGGGCCCAGAACACTGAAGCTTTCTTT. It specifies CASTIGGAQNTEAFF. Based on the CDR3 plus reference TRBV28 and TRBJ1-1, the full variable domain is DVKVTQSSRYLVKRTGEKVFLECVQDMDHENMFWYRQDPGLGLRLIYFSYDVKMKEKGDIPEGYSVSREKKERFSLILESASTNQTSMYLCASTIGGAQNTEAFFGQGTRLTVV.

The J gene is TRBJ2-4, the V gene TRBV3-1 (or the pseudogene TRBV3-2), with 10 positions matching TRBD1. This CDR3 is 13 amino acids long. Germline loops: CDR1 LGHDT, CDR2 YNNKEL (reference sequence). V trimming: 4 bases; J trimming: 9 bases; junction bases outside the gene matches: 3. The CDR3 spells CASSRDRGGIQYF. In DNA, the CDR3 is TGTGCCAGCAGCCGGGACAGGGGAGGCATTCAGTACTTC.

DNA of the CDR3: TGTGCCAGCACCTCCGCCCTTGGCAGGGTAGAGGGCTACACCTTC. Translated, it gives CASTSALGRVEGYTF. This chain joins TRBV6-6 and TRBJ1-2, with a tentative D call TRBD1 (5 bases). Germline CDR1 reads MNHNY; CDR2 reads SVGAGI (reference sequence). The germline V and J ends were trimmed by 7 bases and 8 bases, with 23 bases remaining between them. This CDR3 is 15 amino acids long.

The chain links TRBV6-5 to TRBJ1-2; 7 nucleotides match TRBD1. Germline CDR1 is MNHEY and CDR2 is SVGAGI. The V segment lost 5 bases and the J segment 6 bases; nucleotides outside the gene matches: 0. This CDR3 is 11 amino acids long. Here the CDR3 DNA reads TGTGCCAGCAGTACAGGGGATGGCTACACCTTC. Translating gives CASSTGDGYTF.

The V call is TRBV10-2, the J call TRBJ1-2; TRBD1 is a possible D gene (6 bases). This CDR3 contains 14 residues. The germline CDR1 and CDR2 sequences are WSHSY and SAAADI. V lost 4 bases, J lost 5 bases, and 14 bases lay in between. The CDR3 coding sequence is TGCGCCAGCAGTGCGACCGGCAGGGGTTATGGCTACACCTTC. This codes for CASSATGRGYGYTF.

CDR3 DNA: TGTGCCACCGGCGGGGACTCCCGCACAGATACGCAGTATTTT. Its translation: CATGGDSRTDTQYF. The gene calls are TRBV24-1 and TRBJ2-3; tentative D call: TRBD2 (6 bases). The V end was cut by 9 bases, the J end by 1 base, with 13 bases between. Germline V gene lookup returns CDR1 KGHDR and CDR2 SFDVKD. The CDR3 spans 14 residues.

The V gene is TRBV7-2, the J gene TRBJ2-3; D is possibly TRBD2 (6 bases). Germline-derived CDR1 and CDR2 are SGHTA and FQGNSA. V lost 6 bases, J lost 6 bases, and 22 bases lay in between. The CDR3 contains 16 residues. The CDR3 sequence: CASSLAGTPNRDTQYF. In DNA form, the CDR3 reads TGTGCCAGCAGTTTGGCCGGGACTCCCAACCGGGATACGCAGTATTTT.

The chain has TRBV27 and TRBJ2-7, with D perhaps matching TRBD1 (5 bases). The ends were cut back, 5 bases at V and 0 bases at J, with 11 bases in the middle. The CDR3 runs 14 residues. Germline assignment: CDR1 MNHEY and CDR2 SMNVEV (reference sequence). For the CDR3, the DNA is TGTGCCAGCAGTCCGACAGCCAACTCCTACGAGCAGTACTTC. Protein product: CASSPTANSYEQYF.

This clone is a singleton in its sample. The gene calls are TRBV3-1 (or the pseudogene TRBV3-2) and TRBJ1-4; 9 positions match TRBD1. Germline-derived CDR1 and CDR2 are LGHDT and YNNKEL (reference sequence). V shed 4 bases and J 8 bases; nucleotides not matched to a gene: 11. The CDR3 runs 16 residues. The CDR3 protein is CASSLTYGQGNEKLFF. As DNA, the CDR3 is TGTGCCAGCAGCCTAACATACGGACAGGGGAACGAAAAACTGTTTTTT.

DNA of the CDR3: TGTGCCAGCTTACTTGGACAGTTCACAGATACGCAGTATTTT. Translating gives CASLLGQFTDTQYF. The rearrangement joins TRBV6-5 to TRBJ2-3; D might be TRBD1 (6 bases). Germline CDR1 and CDR2: MNHEY and SVGAGI. V lost 8 bases and J 2 bases, leaving 14 bases between the germline ends. CDR3 size: 14 residues.

The table lists this clone with a few counts. The chain combines TRBV11-2 with TRBJ1-2, with D possibly TRBD1 on 6 matching bases. This CDR3 is 15 amino acids long. CDR1 and CDR2 from the germline V gene are SGHAT and FQNNGV. V lost 4 bases, J lost 5 bases, and 17 bases lay in between. The CDR3 DNA follows: TGTGCCAGCAGCTCAACCCGACAGGTGCTATATGGCTACACCTTC. It is translated as CASSSTRQVLYGYTF.

The CDR3 region is CASTPTTLISSSQYF. The DNA of the CDR3 is TGTGCCAGCACCCCGACTACACTAATCTCTAGCTCGCAGTATTTT. The J gene is TRBJ2-3, the V gene TRBV28; maybe TRBD2 (5 bases). The V end lost 7 bases, the J end lost 10 bases, and 24 bases lay between the germline ends. Germline V lookup: CDR1 MDHEN, CDR2 SYDVKM. The CDR3 sequence is 15 residues long.

The chain uses TRBV20-1 and TRBJ2-3; unclear D gene. The CDR3 length is 11 residues. Trimming removed 2 bases at V and 5 bases at J, with 5 bases between. Germline loops: CDR1 DFQATT, CDR2 SNEGSKA (reference sequence). The CDR3 is CSARSVDTQYF. CDR3 in DNA: TGCAGTGCTAGATCCGTAGATACGCAGTATTTT.

V gene TRBV4-2 combines with J gene TRBJ1-2; D gene unclear. The CDR3 spans 13 residues. CDR1 is LGHNA and CDR2 is YNFKEQ in the germline V gene. V lost 0 bases and J lost 8, with 10 bases in between. This chain's CDR3 is CASSQDLRRGYTF. The CDR3 bases are TGTGCCAGCAGCCAAGATCTCCGTCGGGGCTACACCTTC.